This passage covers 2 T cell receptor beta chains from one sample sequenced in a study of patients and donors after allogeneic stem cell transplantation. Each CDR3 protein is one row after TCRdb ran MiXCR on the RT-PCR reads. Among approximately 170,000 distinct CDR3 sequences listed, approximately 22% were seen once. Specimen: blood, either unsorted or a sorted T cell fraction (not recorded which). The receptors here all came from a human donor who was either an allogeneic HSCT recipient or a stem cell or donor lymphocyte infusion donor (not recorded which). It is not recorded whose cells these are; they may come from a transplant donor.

The CDR3 bases are TGTGCCAGCAGCGCGGGAGGTAATGAGCAGTTCTTC. It yields the protein CASSAGGNEQFF. The chain recombines TRBV7-2 with TRBJ2-1, with 8 bases that match TRBD2. J was trimmed by 7 bases and V by 5 bases; bases with no gene match: 1. This CDR3 is built from 12 residues. CDR1 SGHTA and CDR2 FQGNSA come from the germline V gene.

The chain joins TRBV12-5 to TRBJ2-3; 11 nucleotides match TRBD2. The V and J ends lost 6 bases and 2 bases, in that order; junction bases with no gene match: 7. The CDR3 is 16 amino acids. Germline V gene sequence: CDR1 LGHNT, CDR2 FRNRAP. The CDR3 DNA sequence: TGTGCTAGTGGACGCGGGACTAGCGGTTACACAGATACGCAGTATTTT. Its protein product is CASGRGTSGYTDTQYF.